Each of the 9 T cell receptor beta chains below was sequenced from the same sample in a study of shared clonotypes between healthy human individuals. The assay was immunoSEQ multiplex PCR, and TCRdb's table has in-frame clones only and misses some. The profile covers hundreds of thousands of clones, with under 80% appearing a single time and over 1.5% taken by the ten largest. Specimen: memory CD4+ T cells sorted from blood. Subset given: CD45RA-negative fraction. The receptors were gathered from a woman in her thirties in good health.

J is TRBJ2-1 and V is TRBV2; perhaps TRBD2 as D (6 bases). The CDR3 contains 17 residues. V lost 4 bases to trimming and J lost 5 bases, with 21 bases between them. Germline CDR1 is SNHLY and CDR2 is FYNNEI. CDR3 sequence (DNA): TGTGCCAGCAGTGGGGACCCATGGGGGGACCACGACAATGAGCAGTTCTTC. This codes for CASSGDPWGDHDNEQFF.

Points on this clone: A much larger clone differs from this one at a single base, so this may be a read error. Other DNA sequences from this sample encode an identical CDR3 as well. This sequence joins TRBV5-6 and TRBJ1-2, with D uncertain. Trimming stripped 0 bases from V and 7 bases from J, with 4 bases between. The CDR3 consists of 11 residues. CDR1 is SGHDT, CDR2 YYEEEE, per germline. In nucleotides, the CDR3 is TGTGCCAGCAGCTTGGGGGTTGGCTACACCTTC. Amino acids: CASSLGVGYTF.

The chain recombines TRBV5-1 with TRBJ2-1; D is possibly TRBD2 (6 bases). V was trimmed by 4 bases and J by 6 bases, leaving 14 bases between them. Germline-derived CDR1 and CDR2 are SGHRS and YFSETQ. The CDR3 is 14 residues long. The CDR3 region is CASSRSSVFNEQFF. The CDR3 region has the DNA TGCGCCAGCAGCCGGTCTAGCGTTTTCAATGAGCAGTTCTTC.

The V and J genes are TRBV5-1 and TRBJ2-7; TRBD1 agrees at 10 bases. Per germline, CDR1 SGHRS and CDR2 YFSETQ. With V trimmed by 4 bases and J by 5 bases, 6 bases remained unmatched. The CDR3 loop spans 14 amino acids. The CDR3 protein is CASSLTGGGHEQYF. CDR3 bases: TGCGCCAGCAGCCTGACAGGGGGCGGACACGAGCAGTACTTC.

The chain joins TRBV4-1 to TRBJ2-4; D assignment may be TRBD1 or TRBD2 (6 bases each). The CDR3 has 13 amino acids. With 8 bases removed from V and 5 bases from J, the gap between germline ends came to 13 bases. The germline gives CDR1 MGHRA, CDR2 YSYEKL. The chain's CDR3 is CASLDGGENIQYF. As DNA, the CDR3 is TGCGCCAGCTTAGACGGGGGCGAAAACATTCAGTACTTC.

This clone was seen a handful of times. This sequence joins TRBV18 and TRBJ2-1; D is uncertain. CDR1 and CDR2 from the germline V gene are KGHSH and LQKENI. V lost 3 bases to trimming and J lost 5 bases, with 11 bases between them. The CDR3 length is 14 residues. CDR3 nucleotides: TGTGCCAGCTCACCGACACAAAACGACAATGAGCAGTTCTTC. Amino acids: CASSPTQNDNEQFF.

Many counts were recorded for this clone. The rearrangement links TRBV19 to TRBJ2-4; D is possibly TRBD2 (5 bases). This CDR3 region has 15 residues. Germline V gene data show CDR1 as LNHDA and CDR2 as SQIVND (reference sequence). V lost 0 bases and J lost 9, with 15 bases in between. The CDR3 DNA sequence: TGTGCCAGTAGTATAGATCCCCGGCAGCGGAGCATTCAGTACTTC. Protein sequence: CASSIDPRQRSIQYF.

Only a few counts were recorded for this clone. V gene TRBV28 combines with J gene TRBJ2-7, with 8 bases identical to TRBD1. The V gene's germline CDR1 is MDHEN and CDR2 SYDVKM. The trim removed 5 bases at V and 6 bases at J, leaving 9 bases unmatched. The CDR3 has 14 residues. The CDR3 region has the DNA TGTGCCAGCAGTCCAGGGGGCTCTCCCGTCGAGCAGTACTTC. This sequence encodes CASSPGGSPVEQYF.

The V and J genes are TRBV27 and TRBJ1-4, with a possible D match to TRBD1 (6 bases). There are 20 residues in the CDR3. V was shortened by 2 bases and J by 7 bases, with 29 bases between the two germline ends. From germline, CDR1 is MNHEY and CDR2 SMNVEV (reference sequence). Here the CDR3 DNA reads TGTGCCAGCAGTTTAAGGTTCGGGTGGGGGGCGAGAGGACCGGGTGAAAAACTGTTTTTT. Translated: CASSLRFGWGARGPGEKLFF.